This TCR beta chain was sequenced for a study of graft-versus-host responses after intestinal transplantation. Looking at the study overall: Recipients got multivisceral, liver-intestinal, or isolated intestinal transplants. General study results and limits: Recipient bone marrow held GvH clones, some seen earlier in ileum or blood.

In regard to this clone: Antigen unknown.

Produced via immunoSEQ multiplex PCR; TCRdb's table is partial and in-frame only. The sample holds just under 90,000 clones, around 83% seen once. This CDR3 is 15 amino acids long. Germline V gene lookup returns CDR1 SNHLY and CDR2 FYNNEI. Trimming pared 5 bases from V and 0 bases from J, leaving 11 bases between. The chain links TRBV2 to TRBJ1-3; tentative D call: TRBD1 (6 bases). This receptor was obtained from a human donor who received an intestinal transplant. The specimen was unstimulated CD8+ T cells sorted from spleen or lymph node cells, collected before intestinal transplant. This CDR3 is CASSRTGPSGNTIYF. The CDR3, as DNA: TGTGCCAGCAGTCGAACAGGGCCCTCTGGAAACACCATATATTTT.